Listed here is a single T cell receptor beta chain. Its antigen remains undetermined. Per-base qualities were not stored, and no clone one base away is much larger. This sample was included in a study of blood T cell repertoires in COVID-19 (dated by TCRdb to 2020 to 2022). About the study as a whole: Collaborator samples came from the United States, Italy and Spain and covered acute and convalescent phases of COVID-19. Sample metadata almost always included a de-identified subject ID, COVID-19 status, age in years and sex. Where HLA class I and class II types were available, the types were taken from metadata supplied by the sample provider, not from assay-based typing. Subjects who had been exposed to COVID-19, were actively infected with it, or had recovered from it provided the deeply sampled blood TCRbeta repertoires that made up the dataset. The repertoires were made available in a free public database intended to serve as a resource for research on the immune response to SARS-CoV-2. Samples were obtained from the ongoing ImmuneRACE study (first 160 participants) and from 1,254 subjects provided by 6 global collaborators. The prospective study material was composed of cDNA or gDNA derived from T cells, B-cell-depleted T cells, or PBMCs. Paper-wide results and their limitations: Clinical and demographic metadata were provided uncurated, with the amount varying by source and participant.

The immunoSEQ Assay, a bias-controlled multiplex PCR, was used to amplify TCRbeta CDR3 regions from genomic DNA. Turning to the authors' computational methods: Within the assay, amplification of reference gene primers was used to estimate how many nucleated cells each sample contained. Sequence reads were collapsed and filtered to measure the absolute abundance of every unique TCRbeta CDR3 rearrangement. For each sample, productive Simpson clonality was calculated as the square root of Simpson's diversity index across productive rearrangements. The table was pulled from immuneACCESS by TCRdb, which kept in-frame rearrangements only. Such tables lose some clones; where checked, under half of the loss comes from unresolved V genes, and the rest has no known cause. The V and J calls and clone size were taken over from that table, and D and trimming were inferred from the DNA. This sample holds 120,000 to 150,000 clones; 88% were observed only once. The ten biggest clones cover 2% to 2.5% of the sample.

The CDR3 numbers 18 residues from cysteine through phenylalanine. The retained sequence is limited to the CDR3, 54 bases, with the frame set at the first base. Each collaborating institution followed its own protocols to collect whole blood in K2EDTA tubes. For TCRbeta analysis, collaborators shipped samples as frozen whole blood, isolated PBMCs, or DNA extracted from either of those sample types. The TCR was taken from a human donor in a cohort sampled during active COVID-19. Sequencing input: peripheral blood. The V and J genes are TRBV21-1 and TRBJ2-7; the table gives TRBD1 as D, unverified against the DNA. TRBV21-1 is a pseudogene locus. CDR3 region: CASSSQLGQGLFKTNLYF. The DNA is TGTGCCAGCAGCTCACAGTTGGGACAGGGGCTTTTTAAAACCAACTTGTACTTC.